Sequencing of this T cell receptor (beta chain) was carried out in a study of blood T cell repertoires in COVID-19. The wider study: Sites across the United States, Italy and Spain contributed samples from acute and convalescent COVID-19. The cDNA or gDNA used as material had been derived from T cells, B-cell-depleted T cells, or PBMCs.

Enrolment of Seattle patients took place during active infection, and they were followed longitudinally. CDR1 SNHLY and CDR2 FYNNEI come from the germline V gene. This CDR3 is built from 14 residues. Trimming left V 7 bases short and J 0 bases short, with 7 bases between. In the authors' methods: Estimates of nucleated cell counts were drawn from the amplification of reference gene primers. TCRdb keeps only in-frame clones here, not all; method: immunoSEQ multiplex PCR. For V, J and clone size, that table is used; D and trimming come from the DNA. The sample carries some 70,000 clones, 91% recorded once.

Sequenced input: peripheral blood. The receptor was isolated from a man aged 40-49 years with COVID-19, enrolled during active disease. The V gene is TRBV2, the J gene TRBJ2-6; D gene uncertain. The CDR3 sequence: CASIPSSGANVLTF. The CDR3 DNA is TGTGCCAGCATCCCCAGCTCTGGGGCCAACGTCCTGACTTTC.